Sequencing of this T cell receptor beta chain was carried out in a study of cytomegalovirus exposure and HLA in healthy donors. V shed 3 bases, J shed 2 bases, and the junction held 4 bases outside the gene matches. This CDR3 is built from 15 residues. From germline, CDR1 is SGHRS and CDR2 YFSETQ. This clone was seen once. In the PCR, 60 Vbeta and 13 Jbeta primers were used. Using immunoSEQ multiplex PCR, the repertoire was profiled, and TCRdb retains in-frame clones only, with some absent. This table has roughly 190,000 clones, around 77% appearing once. Sequencing was carried out using PBMCs. The chain uses TRBV5-1 and TRBJ2-1; 8 positions agree with TRBD2. This receptor was identified in a female donor in good health and CMV-seronegative. The CDR3 region has the DNA TGCGCCAGCAGCTACGGGAGGGCCACCTACAATGAGCAGTTCTTC. Translation gives CASSYGRATYNEQFF.